The clone carrying this TCR beta chain was observed at least ten times. Individual cDNA molecules received unique molecular identifiers during library preparation. MiXCR, applied by TCRdb to the 5' RACE reads, yields one record per CDR3 protein. The sample holds roughly 88,000 distinct CDR3 sequences, 12% to 15% seen once. The sample is drawn from a study of early T cells in non-severe SARS-CoV-2 infection. This TCR came from an adult who was a healthcare worker with PCR-confirmed SARS-CoV-2 infection or an uninfected control (not recorded which). The sequenced sample was whole blood.

CDR3 in DNA: TGTGCCACCAGCGGAGGAGTTACAGGGACCTACAATGAGCAGTTCTTC. It is translated as CATSGGVTGTYNEQFF. This chain uses TRBV15 with TRBJ2-1; D is possibly TRBD1 (6 bases). Trimming stripped 5 bases from V and 2 bases from J, with 16 bases between. The germline V gene has CDR1 LNHNV and CDR2 YYDKDF (reference sequence). The CDR3 consists of 16 residues.